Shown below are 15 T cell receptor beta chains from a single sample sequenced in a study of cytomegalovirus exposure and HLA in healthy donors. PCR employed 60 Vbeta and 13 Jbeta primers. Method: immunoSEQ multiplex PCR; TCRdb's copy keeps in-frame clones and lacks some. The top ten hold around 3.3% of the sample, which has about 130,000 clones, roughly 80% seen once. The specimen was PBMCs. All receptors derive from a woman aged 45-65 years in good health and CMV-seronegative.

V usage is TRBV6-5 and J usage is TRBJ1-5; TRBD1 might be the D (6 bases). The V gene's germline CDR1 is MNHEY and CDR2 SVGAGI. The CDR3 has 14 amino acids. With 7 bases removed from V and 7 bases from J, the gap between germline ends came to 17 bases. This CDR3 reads CASNRGAAGQPQHF. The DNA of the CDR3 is TGTGCCAGCAACCGGGGGGCCGCGGGCCAGCCCCAGCATTTT.

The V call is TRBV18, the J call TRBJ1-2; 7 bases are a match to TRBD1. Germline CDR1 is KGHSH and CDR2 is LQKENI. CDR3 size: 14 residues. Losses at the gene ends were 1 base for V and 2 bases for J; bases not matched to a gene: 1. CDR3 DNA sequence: TGTGCCAGCTCACCACAGGACAGGAACTATGGCTACACCTTC. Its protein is CASSPQDRNYGYTF.

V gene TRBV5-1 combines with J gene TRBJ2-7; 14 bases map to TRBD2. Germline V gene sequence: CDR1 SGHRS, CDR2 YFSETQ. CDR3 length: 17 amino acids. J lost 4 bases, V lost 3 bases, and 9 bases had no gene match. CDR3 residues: CASSSLTGLAGGYEQYF. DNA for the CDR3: TGCGCCAGCAGCTCCCTGACCGGACTAGCGGGAGGTTACGAGCAGTACTTC.

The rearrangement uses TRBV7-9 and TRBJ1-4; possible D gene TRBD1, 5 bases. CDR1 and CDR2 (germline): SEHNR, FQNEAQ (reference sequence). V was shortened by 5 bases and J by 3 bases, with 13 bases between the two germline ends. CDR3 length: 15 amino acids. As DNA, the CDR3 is TGTGCCAGCAGCCCGCCGACAGTTTCTAATGAAAAACTGTTTTTT. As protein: CASSPPTVSNEKLFF.

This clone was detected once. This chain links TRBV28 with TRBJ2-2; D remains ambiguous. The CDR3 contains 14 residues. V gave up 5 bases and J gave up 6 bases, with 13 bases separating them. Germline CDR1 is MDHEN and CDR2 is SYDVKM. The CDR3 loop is CASSPPFPAGELFF. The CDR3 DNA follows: TGTGCCAGCAGTCCACCCTTTCCGGCCGGGGAGCTGTTTTTT.

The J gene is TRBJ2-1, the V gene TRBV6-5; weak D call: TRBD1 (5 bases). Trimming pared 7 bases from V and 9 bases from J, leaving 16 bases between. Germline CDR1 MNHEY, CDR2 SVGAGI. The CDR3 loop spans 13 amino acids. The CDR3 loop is CASTPLGVGEQFF. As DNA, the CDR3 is TGTGCCAGCACCCCCCTAGGGGTAGGTGAGCAGTTCTTC.

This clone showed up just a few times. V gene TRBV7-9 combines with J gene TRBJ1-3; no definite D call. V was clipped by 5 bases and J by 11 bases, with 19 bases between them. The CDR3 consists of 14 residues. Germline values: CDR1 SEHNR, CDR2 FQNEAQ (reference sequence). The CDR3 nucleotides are TGTGCCAGCAGCCCGGTTAGGGCGGGGTCGGCCATATATTTT. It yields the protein CASSPVRAGSAIYF. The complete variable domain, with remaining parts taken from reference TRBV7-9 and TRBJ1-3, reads DTGVSQNPRHKITKRGQNVTFRCDPISEHNRLYWYRQTLGQGPEFLTYFQNEAQLEKSRLLSDRFSAERPKGSFSTLEIQRTEQGDSAMYLCASSPVRAGSAIYFGEGSWLTVV.

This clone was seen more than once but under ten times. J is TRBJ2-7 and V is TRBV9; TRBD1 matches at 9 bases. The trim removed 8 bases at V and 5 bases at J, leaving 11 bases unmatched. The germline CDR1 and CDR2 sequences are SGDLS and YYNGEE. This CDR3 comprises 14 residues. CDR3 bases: TGTGCCAGACCGACGGGACAGGGATTCCACGAGCAGTACTTC. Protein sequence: CARPTGQGFHEQYF.

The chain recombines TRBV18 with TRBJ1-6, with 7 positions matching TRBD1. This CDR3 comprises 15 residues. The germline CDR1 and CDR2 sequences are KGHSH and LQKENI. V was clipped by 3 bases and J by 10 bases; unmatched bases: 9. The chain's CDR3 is CASSPGQVMFSPLHF. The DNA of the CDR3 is TGTGCCAGCTCACCCGGACAGGTTATGTTCTCACCCCTCCACTTT. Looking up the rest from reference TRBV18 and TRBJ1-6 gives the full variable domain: NAGVMQNPRHLVRRRGQEARLRCSPMKGHSHVYWYRQLPEEGLKFMVYLQKENIIDESGMPKERFSAEFPKEGPSILRIQQVVRGDSAAYFCASSPGQVMFSPLHFGNGTRLTVT.

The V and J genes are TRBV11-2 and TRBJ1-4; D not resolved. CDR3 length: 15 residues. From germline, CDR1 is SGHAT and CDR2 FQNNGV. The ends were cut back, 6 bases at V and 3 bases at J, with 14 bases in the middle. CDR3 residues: CASSDRLLANEKLFF. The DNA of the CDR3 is TGTGCCAGCAGTGACCGGCTTCTAGCTAATGAAAAACTGTTTTTT.

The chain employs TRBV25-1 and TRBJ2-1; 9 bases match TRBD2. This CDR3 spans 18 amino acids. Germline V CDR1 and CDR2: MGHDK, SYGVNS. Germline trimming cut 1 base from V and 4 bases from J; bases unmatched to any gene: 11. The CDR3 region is CASSEFGAAGGAYNEQFF. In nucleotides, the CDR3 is TGTGCCAGCAGTGAATTCGGGGCGGCGGGAGGGGCATACAATGAGCAGTTCTTC. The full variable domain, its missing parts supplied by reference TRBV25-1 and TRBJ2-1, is EADIYQTPRYLVIGTGKKITLECSQTMGHDKMYWYQQDPGMELHLIHYSYGVNSTEKGDLSSESTVSRIRTEHFPLTLESARPSHTSQYLCASSEFGAAGGAYNEQFFGPGTRLTVL.

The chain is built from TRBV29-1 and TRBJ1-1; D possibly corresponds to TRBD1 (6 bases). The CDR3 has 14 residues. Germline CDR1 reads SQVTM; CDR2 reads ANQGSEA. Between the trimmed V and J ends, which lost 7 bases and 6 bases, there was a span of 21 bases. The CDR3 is CSAHQASGAPEAFF. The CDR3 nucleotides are TGCAGCGCCCACCAGGCGTCAGGGGCCCCTGAAGCTTTCTTT.

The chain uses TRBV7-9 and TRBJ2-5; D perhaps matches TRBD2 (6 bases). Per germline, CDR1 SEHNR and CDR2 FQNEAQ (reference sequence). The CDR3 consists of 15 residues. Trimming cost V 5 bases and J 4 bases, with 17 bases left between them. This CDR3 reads CASSHRRLGGETQYF. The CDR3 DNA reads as TGTGCCAGCAGCCACAGACGACTGGGGGGAGAGACCCAGTACTTC.

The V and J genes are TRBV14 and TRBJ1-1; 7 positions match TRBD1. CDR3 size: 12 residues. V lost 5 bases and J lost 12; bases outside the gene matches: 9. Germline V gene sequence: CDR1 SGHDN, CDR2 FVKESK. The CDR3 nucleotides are TGTGCCAGCAGCGCACCGGGACAGCCACCTTTCTTT. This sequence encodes CASSAPGQPPFF.

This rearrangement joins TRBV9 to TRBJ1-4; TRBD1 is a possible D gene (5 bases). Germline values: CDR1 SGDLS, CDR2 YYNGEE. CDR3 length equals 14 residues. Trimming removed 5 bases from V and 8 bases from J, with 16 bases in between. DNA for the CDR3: TGTGCCAGCAGTCCCCGGGTAGGGGAAGAAAAACTGTTTTTT. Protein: CASSPRVGEEKLFF.